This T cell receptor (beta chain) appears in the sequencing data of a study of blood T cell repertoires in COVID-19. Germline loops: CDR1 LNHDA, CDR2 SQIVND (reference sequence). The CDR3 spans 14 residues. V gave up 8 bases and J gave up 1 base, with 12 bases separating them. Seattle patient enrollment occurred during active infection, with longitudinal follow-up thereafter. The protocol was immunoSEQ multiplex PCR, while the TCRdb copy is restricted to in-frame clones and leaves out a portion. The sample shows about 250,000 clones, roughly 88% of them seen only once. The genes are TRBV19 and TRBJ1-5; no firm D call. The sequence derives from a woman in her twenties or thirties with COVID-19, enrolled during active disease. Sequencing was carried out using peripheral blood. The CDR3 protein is CASLGGRSNQPQHF. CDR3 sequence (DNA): TGTGCCAGTCTTGGAGGGCGCAGCAATCAGCCCCAGCATTTT.